The present entry profiles one T cell receptor (beta chain) with its context. The source of the sample is a study of response to subunit inactivated influenza vaccine. V was shortened by 6 bases and J by 5 bases, with 15 bases between the two germline ends. The CDR3 is 13 amino acids. CDR1 and CDR2 from the germline V gene are DFQATT and SNEGSKA (reference sequence). TCRdb itself ran the RT-PCR reads through MiXCR, one entry per CDR3 protein. The sample holds approximately 500,000 distinct CDR3 sequences; 14% are singletons and the top ten take roughly 10%. This sequence originates from a man aged 50-59 years who received an inactivated influenza vaccine. The chain joins TRBV20-1 to TRBJ2-3; D may correspond to TRBD1 or TRBD2 (5 bases each). Sequencing was performed on PBMCs from blood, taken 11 to 12 days after vaccination. This CDR3 is CSARAGSEDTQYF. In DNA, the CDR3 is TGCAGTGCCAGGGCGGGTTCCGAAGATACGCAGTATTTT.